The entry below describes one T cell receptor beta chain. Its cognate antigen is unknown. Germline and junction disagree at one end, which may indicate a read error. This CDR3 has 14 amino acids. Germline CDR1 and CDR2: SGHVS and FNYEAQ. The sample comes from a study of T cell responses to AZD1222 COVID-19 vaccine. Findings of the study overall: Spike-specific TCR repertoires showed rising breadth and depth after two AZD1222 doses. Vaccine-related CD4 TCRs covered spike, predominating at 160-218 and 743-854. Baseline seropositivity characterized only six AZD1222 recipients. Possibly, clonal diversity was underestimated; donors were largely white British and included more females.

Assay: immunoSEQ multiplex PCR; the TCRdb copy retains only in-frame clones and omits some. The sample lists some 140,000 clones; approximately 90% were seen once. This material consisted of peripheral blood, taken on day 0 of AZD1222 vaccination. The V call is TRBV7-6, the J call TRBJ2-7; 8 nucleotides match TRBD2. The source of this sequence is an adult in good health. For the CDR3, the DNA is TGTGCCAGCAGCTCCCTAGCGGGCCCCTACGGGCAGTACTTC. Translated: CASSSLAGPYGQYF.